This T cell receptor (beta chain) emerged from a study of Ad26.COV2.S vaccination and SARS-CoV-2 variants. Study-wide background: Donor was in the COV1001 Ad26.COV2.S trial arm. Study-wide results and caveats: Reports say spike-specific CD8+ and CD4+ T cell responses covered substantial breadth after vaccination.

The treatment here: around 19 received Ad26.COV2.S at low or high dose, single or two shots; about 5 received placebo; per-sample allocation not given. Sampling occurred on day 63 after the first vaccine or placebo injection. TCRdb keeps only in-frame clones here, not all; method: immunoSEQ multiplex PCR. The data show fewer than 400,000 clones, more than 85% seen once. A remark on this clone: The antigen remains undetermined.

The material was peripheral blood, obtained in a trial of Ad26.COV2.S vaccine versus placebo. The sequence was obtained from a person aged 18-60 years who received the Ad26.COV2.S COVID-19 vaccine or a placebo.

The CDR3 reads CSASGGISTDTQYF. In DNA form, the CDR3 reads TGCAGTGCTAGTGGGGGGATAAGCACAGATACGCAGTATTTT. The chain couples TRBV20-1 to TRBJ2-3; weak D call: TRBD2 (6 bases). Germline-derived CDR1 and CDR2 are DFQATT and SNEGSKA (reference sequence). With 3 bases removed from V and 0 bases from J, the gap between germline ends came to 10 bases. The CDR3 is 14 residues long.